The sequence of this TCR beta chain was determined in a study of blood T cell repertoires in COVID-19. After removal of 4 bases from V and 4 bases from J, the junction contained 7 bases not matched to a gene. The germline V gene has CDR1 KGHSY and CDR2 FQNENV. The CDR3 sequence is 15 residues long. Some clones are missing from TCRdb's copy, which holds only in-frame ones; the method was immunoSEQ multiplex PCR. The data hold about 200,000 clones, with about 81% observed a single time. The sequence was obtained from a woman between 55 and 75 years old with COVID-19, enrolled during active disease. The sample taken for sequencing was peripheral blood. This chain links TRBV16 with TRBJ1-5, with 7 bases fitting TRBD1. The DNA for the CDR3 is TGTGCCAGCAGCCCTGGGACAGCGAATAATCAGCCCCAGCATTTT. It encodes CASSPGTANNQPQHF.